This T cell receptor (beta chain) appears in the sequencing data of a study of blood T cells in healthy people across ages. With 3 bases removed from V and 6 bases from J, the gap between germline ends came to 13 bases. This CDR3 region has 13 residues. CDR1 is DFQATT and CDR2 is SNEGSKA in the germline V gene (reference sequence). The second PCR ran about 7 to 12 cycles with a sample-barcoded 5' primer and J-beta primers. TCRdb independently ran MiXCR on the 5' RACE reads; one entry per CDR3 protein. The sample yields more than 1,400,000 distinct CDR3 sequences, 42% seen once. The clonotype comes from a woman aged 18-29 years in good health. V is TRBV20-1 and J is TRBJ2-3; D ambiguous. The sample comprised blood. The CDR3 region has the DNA TGCAGTGCTAGGCGTCTGCCCGACGATACGCAGTATTTT. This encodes CSARRLPDDTQYF.